This section outlines one T cell receptor (beta chain) sequence together with its context. This sample's TCRbeta library carried unique molecular identifier barcodes. TCRdb re-derived calls from the PCR reads in MiXCR, one entry per CDR3 protein. The top ten hold 3% to 3.5% of the sample, which has 500,000 to 600,000 distinct CDR3 sequences, approximately 20% seen once. This entry comes from a study of T-cell reconstitution after alpha-beta-depleted transplantation in children. This CDR3 is 15 amino acids long. The germline CDR1 and CDR2 sequences are SNHLY and FYNNEI. Between the trimmed V and J ends, which lost 2 bases and 8 bases, there was a span of 18 bases.

The material was PBMCs from the stem cell graft donor, obtained from the stem cell graft. V is TRBV2 and J is TRBJ1-2; D call uncertain. This TCR was recovered from a human donor who donated a stem cell graft to a child with acute lymphoblastic leukemia. The CDR3 here is CASSEPLLRGSGYTF. The CDR3 region has the DNA TGTGCCAGCAGTGAACCCCTTCTCCGAGGCAGCGGCTACACCTTC. Looking up the rest from reference TRBV2 and TRBJ1-2 gives the full variable domain: EPEVTQTPSHQVTQMGQEVILRCVPISNHLYFYWYRQILGQKVEFLVSFYNNEISEKSEIFDDQFSVERPDGSNFTLKIRSTKLEDSAMYFCASSEPLLRGSGYTFGSGTRLTVV.